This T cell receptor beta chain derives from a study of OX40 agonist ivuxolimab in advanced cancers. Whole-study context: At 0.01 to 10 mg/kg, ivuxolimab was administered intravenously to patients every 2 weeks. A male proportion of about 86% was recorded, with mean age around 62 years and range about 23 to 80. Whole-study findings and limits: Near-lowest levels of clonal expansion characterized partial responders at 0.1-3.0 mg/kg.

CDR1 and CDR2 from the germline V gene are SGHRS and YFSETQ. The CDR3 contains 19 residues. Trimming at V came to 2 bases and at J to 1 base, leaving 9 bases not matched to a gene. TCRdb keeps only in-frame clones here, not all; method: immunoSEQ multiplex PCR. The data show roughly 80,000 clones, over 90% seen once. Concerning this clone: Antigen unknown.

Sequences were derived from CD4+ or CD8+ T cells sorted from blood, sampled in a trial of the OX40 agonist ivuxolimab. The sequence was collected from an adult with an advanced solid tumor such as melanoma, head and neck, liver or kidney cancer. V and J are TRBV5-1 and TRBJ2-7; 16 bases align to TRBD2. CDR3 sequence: CASSFLGTSGRVGSYEQYF. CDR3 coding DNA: TGCGCCAGCAGCTTCTTAGGGACTAGCGGGAGGGTAGGGTCCTACGAGCAGTACTTC. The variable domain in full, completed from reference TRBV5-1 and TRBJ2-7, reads KAGVTQTPRYLIKTRGQQVTLSCSPISGHRSVSWYQQTPGQGLQFLFEYFSETQRNKGNFPGRFSGRQFSNSRSEMNVSTLELGDSALYLCASSFLGTSGRVGSYEQYFGPGTRLTVT.